This T cell receptor beta chain was recovered during a study of blood T cell repertoires in COVID-19. Across the study: From T cells, B-cell-depleted T cells, or PBMCs came the material, which was cDNA or gDNA.

Each participant's cohort was designated according to participant-reported clinical history. Only in-frame clones appear in the TCRdb table, and some are missing; sequencing was by immunoSEQ multiplex PCR. The sample records about 320,000 clones, around 90% being singletons. Trimming pared 0 bases from V and 2 bases from J, leaving 7 bases between. The CDR3 contains 14 residues. Germline CDR1 is MGHRA and CDR2 is YSYEKL. This chain joins TRBV4-1 and TRBJ1-2; D remains ambiguous. Source material: PBMCs or T cells enriched from blood (not recorded which). The sequence came from a woman aged 18-30 years who had recovered from COVID-19. The CDR3 region is CASSQDRFNYGYTF. For the CDR3, the DNA is TGCGCCAGCAGCCAAGACAGATTCAACTATGGCTACACCTTC.